The 13 T cell receptor beta chains given below trace back to one sample, sequenced in a study of neurological immune-mediated disorders. One entry per CDR3 protein, called by TCRdb with MiXCR from the 5' RACE reads. The data hold about 79,000 distinct CDR3 sequences, with less than 15% observed a single time. Material for sequencing was PBMCs. The receptors come from a woman aged 50 to 65 in good health.

In its sample, this clonotype was seen many times. The rearrangement joins TRBV6-1 to TRBJ1-2; 7 nucleotides line up with TRBD1. The CDR3 loop spans 12 amino acids. J was trimmed by 2 bases and V by 6 bases; bases with no gene match: 0. CDR1 and CDR2 from the germline V gene are MNHNS and SASEGT. The CDR3 is CASRGQNYGYTF. DNA of the CDR3: TGTGCCAGCAGGGGACAGAACTATGGCTACACCTTC.

This clonotype was seen at least ten times. The chain employs TRBV20-1 and TRBJ2-7, with no clear D. Germline V gene sequence: CDR1 DFQATT, CDR2 SNEGSKA (reference sequence). The germline V and J ends were trimmed by 2 bases and 4 bases, with 6 bases remaining between them. The CDR3 consists of 11 residues. CDR3 protein: CSARREYEQYF. In nucleotides, the CDR3 is TGCAGTGCTAGAAGGGAATACGAGCAGTACTTC.

This clonotype has at least ten counts. This chain connects TRBV6-5 to TRBJ1-1; no clear D gene. Trimming left V 0 bases short and J 0 bases short, with 5 bases between. Germline CDR1 and CDR2: MNHEY and SVGAGI. CDR3 length: 14 amino acids. The CDR3 DNA follows: TGTGCCAGCAGTTACTCGCCCCTGAACACTGAAGCTTTCTTT. This sequence encodes CASSYSPLNTEAFF.

This clonotype has at least ten counts. V gene TRBV12-3 or TRBV12-4 combines with J gene TRBJ2-3; 8 bases match TRBD1. V was clipped by 5 bases and J by 3 bases; unmatched bases: 10. The CDR3 sequence is 16 residues long. CDR3 sequence: CASSLYSGGRTDTQYF. As DNA, the CDR3 is TGTGCCAGCAGTCTATACTCAGGGGGCAGGACAGATACGCAGTATTTT.

This clonotype was detected a few times. The V gene is TRBV7-3, the J gene TRBJ2-3; D possibly corresponds to TRBD2 (6 bases). CDR1 is SGHTA and CDR2 is FQGTGA in the germline V gene. The V end lost 2 bases, the J end lost 4 bases, and 19 bases lay between the germline ends. CDR3 length: 17 amino acids. The CDR3 coding sequence is TGTGCCAGCAGCTTAGGTTCAGGCGGGAACCCCCCAGATACGCAGTATTTT. It yields the protein CASSLGSGGNPPDTQYF.

The sample holds many counts of this clonotype. The genes are TRBV6-2 or TRBV6-3 and TRBJ2-1; tentative D call: TRBD1 (5 bases). CDR1 and CDR2 from the germline V gene are MNHEY and SVGEGT. V lost 6 bases, J lost 5 bases, and 17 bases lay in between. The CDR3 is 15 residues long. The CDR3 sequence is CASRNQGFGDNEQFF. CDR3 nucleotide sequence: TGTGCCAGCAGAAACCAGGGATTTGGCGACAATGAGCAGTTCTTC.

This clonotype has at least ten counts. The CDR3 DNA sequence: TGCGCCAGCAGCTTGGGACAGGGAAGGGATCAGCCCCAGCATTTT. Its translation is CASSLGQGRDQPQHF. V is TRBV5-1 and J is TRBJ1-5; 7 bases line up with TRBD1. V trimming: 0 bases; J trimming: 5 bases; junction bases outside the gene matches: 5. The CDR3 length is 15 residues. Germline CDR1 is SGHRS and CDR2 is YFSETQ.

There are many counts of this clonotype. The chain recombines TRBV6-5 with TRBJ1-4, with TRBD1 matching 9 bases. The germline gives CDR1 MNHEY, CDR2 SVGAGI. This CDR3 is built from 16 residues. Trimming removed 3 bases from V and 8 bases from J; junction bases left unmatched: 10. DNA of the CDR3: TGTGCCAGCAGTTATCTGCGGGGACAGGGACGAGAAAAACTGTTTTTT. Translating gives CASSYLRGQGREKLFF.

This clonotype is classed as medium-sized. The chain is built from TRBV28 and TRBJ2-7; 12 positions agree with TRBD2. This CDR3 is 15 amino acids long. The J segment lost 2 bases and the V segment lost 6 bases, leaving 5 bases of the junction unmatched. Germline V gives CDR1 MDHEN, CDR2 SYDVKM. The CDR3 nucleotides are TGTGCCAGCAGCCCAGGACTAGCGGGAACCTACGAGCAGTACTTC. Translated, it gives CASSPGLAGTYEQYF.

This sequence joins TRBV7-9 and TRBJ1-6; 11 nucleotides line up with TRBD1. Trimming cost V 4 bases and J 7 bases; bases outside gene matches: 6. CDR3 length: 16 residues. Germline-derived CDR1 and CDR2 are SEHNR and FQNEAQ (reference sequence). The CDR3: CASSWDRGAYNSPLHF. The CDR3 region has the DNA TGTGCCAGCAGCTGGGACAGGGGGGCTTACAATTCACCCCTCCACTTT. Looking up the rest from reference TRBV7-9 and TRBJ1-6 gives the full variable domain: DTGVSQNPRHKITKRGQNVTFRCDPISEHNRLYWYRQTLGQGPEFLTYFQNEAQLEKSRLLSDRFSAERPKGSFSTLEIQRTEQGDSAMYLCASSWDRGAYNSPLHFGNGTRLTVT.

This clonotype was found many times. This chain uses TRBV15 with TRBJ2-3; 7 bases fit TRBD2. V lost 1 base to trimming and J lost 6 bases; unmatched junction nucleotides: 4. Germline V gives CDR1 LNHNV, CDR2 YYDKDF (reference sequence). The CDR3 runs 14 residues. The CDR3 is CATSRAAGSDTQYF. CDR3 coding DNA: TGTGCCACCAGCAGAGCAGCGGGGAGTGATACGCAGTATTTT.

This clonotype was counted ten times or more. This chain connects TRBV28 to TRBJ2-7; D unclear. Trimming shortened V by 7 bases and J by 0 bases, and 7 bases separated the two germline ends. CDR3 length equals 12 residues. Per germline, CDR1 MDHEN and CDR2 SYDVKM. CDR3 DNA: TGTGCCAGCACTCAGAGCTCCTACGAGCAGTACTTC. Protein sequence: CASTQSSYEQYF. Full variable domain (remainder filled in from reference TRBV28 and TRBJ2-7): DVKVTQSSRYLVKRTGEKVFLECVQDMDHENMFWYRQDPGLGLRLIYFSYDVKMKEKGDIPEGYSVSREKKERFSLILESASTNQTSMYLCASTQSSYEQYFGPGTRLTVT.

This clonotype has a count of ten or more. The V gene is TRBV20-1, the J gene TRBJ1-2; D perhaps matches TRBD1 (6 bases). Trimming removed 5 bases from V and 6 bases from J, with 19 bases in between. CDR1 and CDR2 from the germline V gene are DFQATT and SNEGSKA (reference sequence). The CDR3 spans 14 residues. The DNA of the CDR3 is TGCAGTGCTGGAAGAGGGGGAAGTTCCGATGGCTACACCTTC. Residues: CSAGRGGSSDGYTF.